The 29 T cell receptor beta chains below come from one sample, sequenced in a study of Graves' ophthalmopathy and Graves' hyperthyroidism. RNA transcripts served as template for amplifying TCR beta CDR3 sequences. Scientists carried out first-round RT-PCR using HTBI primers and then a second-round multiplex PCR. TCRdb fed the multiplex PCR reads into MiXCR, producing one record per CDR3 protein. This sample has hundreds of thousands of distinct CDR3 sequences; more than 40% occur once, and the top ten carry around 3%. The sequencing sample was made of peripheral blood. The receptors come from an adult man with Graves' ophthalmopathy.

The chain carries TRBV29-1 and TRBJ1-1; no reliable D call. From germline, CDR1 is SQVTM and CDR2 ANQGSEA. V lost 8 bases and J lost 4, with 14 bases in between. This CDR3 is 12 amino acids long. The CDR3 spells CSSQPPTTEAFF. DNA of the CDR3: TGCAGCAGTCAGCCACCCACCACTGAAGCTTTCTTT. The variable domain in full, completed from reference TRBV29-1 and TRBJ1-1, reads SAVISQKPSRDICQRGTSLTIQCQVDSQVTMMFWYRQQPGQSLTLIATANQGSEATYESGFVIDKFPISRPNLTFSTLTVSNMSPEDSSIYLCSSQPPTTEAFFGQGTRLTVV.

This clonotype was counted many times. The CDR3 DNA follows: TGTGCCAGCAGCTCCGTCCTACTAGGGGAGCAGTACTTC. Translating it yields CASSSVLLGEQYF. This rearrangement joins TRBV7-9 to TRBJ2-7, with D possibly TRBD2 on 5 matching bases. This CDR3 is built from 13 residues. CDR1 and CDR2 from the germline V gene are SEHNR and FQNEAQ (reference sequence). V lost 4 bases, J lost 7 bases, and 14 bases lay in between.

Comments on this clonotype: It may be a read error: a sequence one base away is much more abundant. The chain is built from TRBV10-3 and TRBJ1-1, with D unresolved. The germline V gene has CDR1 ENHRY and CDR2 SYGVKD. The CDR3 has 13 residues. The CDR3 DNA follows: TGTGCCACCAGTGATAAGGGGAACACTGAAGCTTTCTTT. It encodes CATSDKGNTEAFF.

The V and J genes are TRBV19 and TRBJ2-1, with 9 bases aligning to TRBD2. CDR3 size: 14 residues. V trimming: 5 bases; J trimming: 6 bases; junction bases outside the gene matches: 5. CDR1 LNHDA and CDR2 SQIVND come from the germline V gene (reference sequence). The CDR3 DNA reads as TGTGCCAGTAGTTCAGTAGCGGGGGCCAATGAGCAGTTCTTC. As protein: CASSSVAGANEQFF. Drawing the rest from reference TRBV19 and TRBJ2-1, the complete variable domain is DGGITQSPKYLFRKEGQNVTLSCEQNLNHDAMYWYRQDPGQGLRLIYYSQIVNDFQKGDIAEGYSVSREKKESFPLTVTSAQKNPTAFYLCASSSVAGANEQFFGPGTRLTVL.

The chain joins TRBV4-1 to TRBJ2-7; a weak D match, TRBD2 (6 bases). The CDR3 totals 14 residues. V gave up 0 bases and J gave up 12 bases, with 18 bases separating them. Germline V gene data show CDR1 as MGHRA and CDR2 as YSYEKL. CDR3 sequence: CASSQDLTGVLLYF. In DNA, the CDR3 is TGCGCCAGCAGCCAAGATTTAACGGGGGTACTTCTGTACTTC.

Details on this clonotype: A junction end diverges from the germline sequence, so it may reflect a read error. The V call is TRBV10-2, the J call TRBJ2-7; D possibly uses TRBD1 or TRBD2 (5 bases each). This CDR3 contains 15 residues. Per the germline V gene, CDR1 is WSHSY and CDR2 is SAAADI. This chain's CDR3 is CASSESRGAPYEQYF. CDR3 sequence (DNA): TGTGCCAGCAGTGAGTCGAGGGGAGCCCCCTACGAGCAGTACTTC.

The rearrangement uses TRBV2 and TRBJ2-5, with 10 bases lining up with TRBD2. The CDR3 extends over 15 amino acids. Germline CDR1 and CDR2: SNHLY and FYNNEI. V gave up 6 bases and J gave up 2 bases; unmatched junction bases: 6. Written as DNA, the CDR3 is TGTGCCAGCAGAGGGGTAGCGGGGGGTCAAGAGACCCAGTACTTC. This gives the protein CASRGVAGGQETQYF. Looking up the rest from reference TRBV2 and TRBJ2-5 gives the full variable domain: EPEVTQTPSHQVTQMGQEVILRCVPISNHLYFYWYRQILGQKVEFLVSFYNNEISEKSEIFDDQFSVERPDGSNFTLKIRSTKLEDSAMYFCASRGVAGGQETQYFGPGTRLLVL.

This sequence joins TRBV10-3 and TRBJ2-7; 13 nucleotides align to TRBD2. Germline CDR1 ENHRY, CDR2 SYGVKD. J gave up 6 bases and V 6 bases, and 5 bases lay outside the gene matches. This CDR3 has 14 amino acids. The CDR3 loop is CAISGLAGEGEQYF. The CDR3 DNA follows: TGTGCCATCAGCGGACTAGCGGGAGAGGGCGAGCAGTACTTC.

This clonotype was seen at least ten times. The chain employs TRBV25-1 and TRBJ1-3; D remains unclear. V gave up 4 bases and J gave up 5 bases, with 3 bases separating them. Germline loops: CDR1 MGHDK, CDR2 SYGVNS. There are 11 residues in the CDR3. CDR3 residues: CASSGRNTIYF. The CDR3 DNA reads as TGTGCCAGCAGTGGGCGAAACACCATATATTTT. Filled out from reference TRBV25-1 and TRBJ1-3, the complete variable domain reads EADIYQTPRYLVIGTGKKITLECSQTMGHDKMYWYQQDPGMELHLIHYSYGVNSTEKGDLSSESTVSRIRTEHFPLTLESARPSHTSQYLCASSGRNTIYFGEGSWLTVV.

This clonotype has more than one count but fewer than ten. V and J are TRBV12-3 or TRBV12-4 and TRBJ1-3; D is uncertain. The germline V and J ends were trimmed by 5 bases and 1 base, with 15 bases remaining between them. The CDR3 totals 16 residues. The CDR3 loop is CASSKGEGRSGNTIYF. The CDR3 nucleotides are TGTGCCAGCAGTAAAGGCGAGGGCCGGTCTGGAAACACCATATATTTT.

With regard to this clonotype: A much larger clonotype is one base distant, so this may be a read error. The chain recombines TRBV7-2 with TRBJ2-7; the match to TRBD2 covers 8 bases. With V trimmed by 3 bases and J by 0 bases, 13 bases remained unmatched. Germline loops: CDR1 SGHTA, CDR2 FQGNSA. The CDR3 consists of 18 residues. CDR3 nucleotides: TGTGCCAGCAGCTTCACTCAGCGGGGGCGACTCGCCTCCTACGAGCAGTACTTC. Residues: CASSFTQRGRLASYEQYF.

V usage is TRBV29-1 and J usage is TRBJ2-3; the match to TRBD2 covers 9 bases. Germline V gene sequence: CDR1 SQVTM, CDR2 ANQGSEA. The ends lost 6 bases at V and 5 bases at J; junction bases unmatched: 9. The CDR3 is 14 amino acids. CDR3 amino acids: CSVMPGLAKDTQYF. The CDR3 nucleotides read TGCAGCGTGATGCCGGGACTAGCCAAAGATACGCAGTATTTT.

The V call is TRBV20-1, the J call TRBJ1-5; possible D gene TRBD1, 6 bases. The V gene's germline CDR1 is DFQATT and CDR2 SNEGSKA (reference sequence). V lost 4 bases, J lost 7 bases, and 20 bases lay in between. The CDR3 is 15 amino acids. CDR3 sequence (DNA): TGCAGTGCTATATCAGGGGCAGGGGTGGGACAGCCCCAGCATTTT. It yields the protein CSAISGAGVGQPQHF.

The chain combines TRBV25-1 with TRBJ2-5; TRBD2 matches 11 bases. CDR3 size: 13 residues. Germline V CDR1 and CDR2: MGHDK, SYGVNS. With V trimmed by 8 bases and J by 5 bases, 4 bases remained unmatched. CDR3 sequence (DNA): TGTGCCAGCTTAGCGGGGGGGCCTGAGACCCAGTACTTC. Residues: CASLAGGPETQYF. The entire variable domain, with the rest obtained from reference TRBV25-1 and TRBJ2-5, is as follows: EADIYQTPRYLVIGTGKKITLECSQTMGHDKMYWYQQDPGMELHLIHYSYGVNSTEKGDLSSESTVSRIRTEHFPLTLESARPSHTSQYLCASLAGGPETQYFGPGTRLLVL.

This clonotype occurred a few times. The chain couples TRBV18 to TRBJ2-6, with 7 bases aligning to TRBD1. With 1 base clipped from V and 4 bases from J, the junction kept 4 bases outside the gene matches. CDR3 size: 16 residues. The germline V gene encodes CDR1 KGHSH and CDR2 LQKENI. CDR3 residues: CASSPLTGAGANVLTF. In nucleotides, the CDR3 is TGTGCCAGCTCACCACTCACAGGGGCCGGGGCCAACGTCCTGACTTTC.

The chain has TRBV6-2 or TRBV6-3 and TRBJ2-7, with D unclear. CDR3 length equals 15 residues. Germline CDR1 and CDR2: MNHEY and SVGEGT. Trimming removed 2 bases at V and 5 bases at J, with 16 bases between. The CDR3 region has the DNA TGTGCCAGCAGTTACGGAAATTTAATCGCCCACGAGCAGTACTTC. It encodes CASSYGNLIAHEQYF.

This rearrangement joins TRBV7-9 to TRBJ1-4; TRBD1 aligns across 7 bases. The CDR3 is made up of 16 amino acids. The V gene end was trimmed by 5 bases and the J gene end by 8 bases; junction bases not matched to a gene: 14. Germline V CDR1 and CDR2: SEHNR, FQNEAQ (reference sequence). This CDR3 is CASSPGQGGLLEKLFF. CDR3 sequence (DNA): TGTGCCAGCAGCCCCGGCCAGGGGGGACTTTTGGAAAAACTGTTTTTT.

V usage is TRBV19 and J usage is TRBJ2-6; D unclear. The CDR3 contains 19 residues. V gave up 0 bases and J gave up 0 bases, with 15 bases separating them. Per the germline V gene, CDR1 is LNHDA and CDR2 is SQIVND (reference sequence). CDR3 DNA: TGTGCCAGTAGTATAGATCGGGTCAGCCTTTCCTCTGGGGCCAACGTCCTGACTTTC. Translation gives CASSIDRVSLSSGANVLTF.

The V gene is TRBV24-1, the J gene TRBJ1-5, with 9 nucleotides matching TRBD1. V was pared by 11 bases and J by 4 bases, with 17 bases of the junction left unmatched. Germline V gives CDR1 KGHDR, CDR2 SFDVKD. The CDR3 consists of 17 residues. CDR3 loop: CASSPSVGQGGNQPQHF. CDR3 in DNA: TGTGCCAGCTCACCTTCGGTGGGACAGGGAGGAAATCAGCCCCAGCATTTT.

The rearrangement joins TRBV7-9 to TRBJ2-5; no clear D. The DNA end is a closer match to TRBJ2-1, so the J assignment may be wrong. The CDR3 sequence is 14 residues long. Germline CDR1 SEHNR, CDR2 FQNEAQ (reference sequence). CDR3 bases: TGTGCCAGCAGCCCCTCCTTGGACCCCCCAAAGCAGTTCTTC. Amino acids: CASSPSLDPPKQFF.

This chain connects TRBV5-1 to TRBJ2-5; 8 bases fit TRBD1. V dropped 4 bases and J dropped 5; count of bases not matched to a gene: 7. The CDR3 runs 14 residues. Germline CDR1 is SGHRS and CDR2 is YFSETQ. The CDR3 loop reads CASSIGQGRETQYF. CDR3 in DNA: TGCGCCAGCAGCATAGGACAGGGTCGGGAGACCCAGTACTTC.

V is TRBV15 and J is TRBJ2-7; D may be TRBD1 (5 bases). The CDR3 is 13 amino acids. CDR1 and CDR2 (germline): LNHNV, YYDKDF (reference sequence). V lost 5 bases to trimming and J lost 9 bases, with 17 bases between them. This CDR3 reads CATSPQGDSGQYF. In DNA, the CDR3 is TGTGCCACCAGCCCGCAGGGTGACTCGGGGCAGTACTTC.

This clonotype was detected only a few times. J is TRBJ2-2 and V is TRBV12-5; D is undetermined. CDR1 LGHNT and CDR2 FRNRAP come from the germline V gene. This CDR3 is built from 14 residues. V dropped 7 bases and J dropped 3 bases, with 12 bases sitting between them. CDR3 coding DNA: TGTGCTAGTGAAGGGCAGGTCGACACCGGGGAGCTGTTTTTT. This translates into CASEGQVDTGELFF.

This clonotype was detected ten times or more. J is TRBJ1-1 and V is TRBV7-2, with D hard to call. This CDR3 is 13 amino acids long. The V end was cut by 2 bases, the J end by 8 bases, with 12 bases between. Germline V gene sequence: CDR1 SGHTA, CDR2 FQGNSA. The CDR3 sequence is CASSLSGTVEAFF. CDR3 nucleotide sequence: TGTGCCAGCAGCTTAAGTGGAACTGTGGAAGCTTTCTTT.

In this sample, this clonotype turned up a few times. The chain has TRBV7-8 and TRBJ2-3; TRBD1 matches 7 bases. The CDR3 consists of 17 residues. V was clipped by 5 bases and J by 1 base; unmatched bases: 12. Looked up from germline, CDR1 is SGHVS and CDR2 is FQNEAQ. The CDR3 coding sequence is TGTGCCAGCAGCCCCCACGCGGACAGGTTTGGCACAGATACGCAGTATTTT. It is translated as CASSPHADRFGTDTQYF.

The table lists this clonotype with many counts. The genes are TRBV6-6 and TRBJ2-7, with D maybe TRBD1 (5 bases). Germline CDR1 is MNHNY and CDR2 is SVGAGI (reference sequence). V gave up 0 bases and J gave up 7 bases, with 13 bases separating them. This CDR3 has 14 amino acids. The CDR3, as DNA: TGTGCCAGCAGTTACTCGACGGACAACCTGGAGCAGTACTTC. This encodes CASSYSTDNLEQYF.

For this clonotype: Germline is not matched at one junction end, which may reflect a read error. The chain employs TRBV10-3 and TRBJ2-7, with D tentatively TRBD1 (6 bases). The CDR3 has 16 residues. From germline, CDR1 is ENHRY and CDR2 SYGVKD. The CDR3 reads CASSYWTEISSYEQYF. For the CDR3, the DNA is TGTGCCAGCAGTTACTGGACAGAGATTAGCTCCTACGAGCAGTACTTC.

This clonotype was seen at least ten times. This chain connects TRBV7-2 to TRBJ2-7, with 8 bases identical to TRBD2. CDR1 and CDR2 from the germline V gene are SGHTA and FQGNSA. V trimming: 5 bases; J trimming: 4 bases; junction bases outside the gene matches: 7. The CDR3 is made up of 14 amino acids. The CDR3 nucleotides are TGTGCCAGCAGCCCCCCAGCGGGAGCTTACGAGCAGTACTTC. This encodes CASSPPAGAYEQYF.

The gene calls are TRBV24-1 and TRBJ1-5; possibly TRBD1 for D (5 bases). V lost 7 bases to trimming and J lost 6 bases, with 18 bases between them. The CDR3 length is 15 residues. Germline CDR1 reads KGHDR; CDR2 reads SFDVKD. CDR3 residues: CATSQALRGVQPQHF. DNA of the CDR3: TGTGCCACCAGCCAAGCTCTCCGGGGGGTTCAGCCCCAGCATTTT.